This T cell receptor beta chain emerged from a study of blood T cell repertoires in COVID-19. The assay was immunoSEQ multiplex PCR, and TCRdb's table has in-frame clones only and misses some. The top ten hold under 13% of the sample, which has roughly 120,000 clones, 85% seen once. This TCR came from an older man with acute or convalescent COVID-19. The specimen sequenced was peripheral blood.

The CDR3 reads CASGLAGGKDEQYF. The CDR3 DNA sequence: TGTGCCAGTGGACTAGCGGGAGGAAAGGACGAGCAGTACTTC. V and J are TRBV19 and TRBJ2-7, with 14 bases identical to TRBD2. In germline, CDR1 is LNHDA, CDR2 SQIVND (reference sequence). The CDR3 loop spans 14 amino acids. The ends lost 8 bases at V and 5 bases at J; junction bases unmatched: 5.